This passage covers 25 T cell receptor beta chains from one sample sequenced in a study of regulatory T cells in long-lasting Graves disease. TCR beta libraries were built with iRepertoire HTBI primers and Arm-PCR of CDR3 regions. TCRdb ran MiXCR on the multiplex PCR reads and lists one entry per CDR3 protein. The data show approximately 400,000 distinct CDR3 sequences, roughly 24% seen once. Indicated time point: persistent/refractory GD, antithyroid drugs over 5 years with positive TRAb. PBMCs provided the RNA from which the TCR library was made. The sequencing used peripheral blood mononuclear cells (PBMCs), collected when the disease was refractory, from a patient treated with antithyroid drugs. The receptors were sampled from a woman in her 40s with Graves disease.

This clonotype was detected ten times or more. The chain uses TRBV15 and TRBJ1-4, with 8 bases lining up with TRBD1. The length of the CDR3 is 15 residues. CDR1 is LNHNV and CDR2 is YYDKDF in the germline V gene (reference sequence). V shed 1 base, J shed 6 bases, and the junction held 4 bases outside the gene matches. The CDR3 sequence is CATSRARTGHEKLFF. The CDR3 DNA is TGTGCCACCAGCAGAGCAAGGACAGGGCATGAAAAACTGTTTTTT.

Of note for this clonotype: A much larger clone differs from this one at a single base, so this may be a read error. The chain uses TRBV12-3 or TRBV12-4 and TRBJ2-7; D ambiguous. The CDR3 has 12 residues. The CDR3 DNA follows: TGTGCCAGCAGTCCGCGACACTACGAGCGGTACTTC. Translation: CASSPRHYERYF.

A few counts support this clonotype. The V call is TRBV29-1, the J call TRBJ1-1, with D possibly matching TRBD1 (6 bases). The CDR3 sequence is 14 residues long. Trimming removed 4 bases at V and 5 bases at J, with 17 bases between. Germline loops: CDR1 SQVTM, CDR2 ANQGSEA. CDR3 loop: CSVVGGPSSTEAFF. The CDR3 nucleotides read TGCAGCGTTGTTGGGGGCCCGAGTTCTACTGAAGCTTTCTTT.

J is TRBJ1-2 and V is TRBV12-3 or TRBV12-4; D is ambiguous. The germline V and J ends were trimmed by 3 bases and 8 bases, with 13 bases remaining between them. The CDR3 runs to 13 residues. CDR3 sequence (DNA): TGTGCCAGCAGTTTCCTGGACCTACGGGGCTACACCTTC. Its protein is CASSFLDLRGYTF.

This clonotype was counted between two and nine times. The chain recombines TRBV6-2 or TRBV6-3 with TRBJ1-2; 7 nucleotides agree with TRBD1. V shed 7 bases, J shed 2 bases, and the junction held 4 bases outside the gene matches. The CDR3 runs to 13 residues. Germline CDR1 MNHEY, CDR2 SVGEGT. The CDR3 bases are TGTGCCAGCAAGCGACAGGGAAACTATGGCTACACCTTC. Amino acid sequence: CASKRQGNYGYTF.

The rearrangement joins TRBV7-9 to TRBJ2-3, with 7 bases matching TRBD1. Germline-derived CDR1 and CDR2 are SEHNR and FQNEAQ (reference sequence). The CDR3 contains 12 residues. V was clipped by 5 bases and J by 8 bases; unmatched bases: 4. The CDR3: CASSPDRVTQYF. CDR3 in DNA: TGTGCCAGCAGCCCCGACAGGGTTACGCAGTATTTT.

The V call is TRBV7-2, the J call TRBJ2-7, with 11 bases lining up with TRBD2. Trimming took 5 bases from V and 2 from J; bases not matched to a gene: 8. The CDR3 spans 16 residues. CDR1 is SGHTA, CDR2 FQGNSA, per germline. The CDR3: CASSRWGTSGAYEQYF. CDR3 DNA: TGTGCCAGCAGCCGATGGGGGACTAGCGGAGCCTACGAGCAGTACTTC.

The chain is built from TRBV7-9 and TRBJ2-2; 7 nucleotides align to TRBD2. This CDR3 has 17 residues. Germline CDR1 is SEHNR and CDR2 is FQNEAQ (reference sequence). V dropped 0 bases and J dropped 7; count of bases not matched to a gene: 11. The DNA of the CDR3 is TGTGCCAGCAGCTTAGCAGCCGGATTAGCGGGTTACGGGGAGCTGTTTTTT. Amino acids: CASSLAAGLAGYGELFF.

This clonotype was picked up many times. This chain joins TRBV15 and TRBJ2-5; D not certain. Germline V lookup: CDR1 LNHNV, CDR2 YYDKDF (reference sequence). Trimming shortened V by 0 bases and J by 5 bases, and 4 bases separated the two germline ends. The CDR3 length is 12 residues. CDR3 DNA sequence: TGTGCCACCAGCAGAGATGGCGAGACCCAGTACTTC. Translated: CATSRDGETQYF.

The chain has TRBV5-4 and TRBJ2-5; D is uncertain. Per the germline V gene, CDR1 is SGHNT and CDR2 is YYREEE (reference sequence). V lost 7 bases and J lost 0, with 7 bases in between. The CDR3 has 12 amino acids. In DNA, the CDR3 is TGTGCCAGCGGGAAGGACCAAGAGACCCAGTACTTC. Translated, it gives CASGKDQETQYF.

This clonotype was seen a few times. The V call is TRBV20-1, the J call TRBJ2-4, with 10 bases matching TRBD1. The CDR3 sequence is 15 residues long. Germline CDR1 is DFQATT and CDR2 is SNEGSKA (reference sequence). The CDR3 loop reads CSPWGTGVGKNIQYF. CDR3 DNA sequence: TGCAGCCCCTGGGGGACAGGGGTGGGCAAAAACATTCAGTACTTC.

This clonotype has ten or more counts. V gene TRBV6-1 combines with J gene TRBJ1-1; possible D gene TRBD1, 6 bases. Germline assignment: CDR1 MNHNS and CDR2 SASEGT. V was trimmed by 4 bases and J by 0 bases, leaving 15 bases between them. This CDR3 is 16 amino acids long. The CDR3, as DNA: TGTGCCAGCAGTGCGAACAGGGCTTCTGTGAACACTGAAGCTTTCTTT. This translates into CASSANRASVNTEAFF.

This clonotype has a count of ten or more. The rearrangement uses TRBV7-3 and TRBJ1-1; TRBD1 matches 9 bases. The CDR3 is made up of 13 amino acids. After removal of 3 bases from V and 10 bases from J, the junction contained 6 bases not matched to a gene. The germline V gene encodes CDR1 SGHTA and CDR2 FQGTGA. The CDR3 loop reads CASSFDGQGRAFF. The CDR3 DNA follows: TGTGCCAGCAGCTTTGACGGACAGGGGAGAGCTTTCTTT.

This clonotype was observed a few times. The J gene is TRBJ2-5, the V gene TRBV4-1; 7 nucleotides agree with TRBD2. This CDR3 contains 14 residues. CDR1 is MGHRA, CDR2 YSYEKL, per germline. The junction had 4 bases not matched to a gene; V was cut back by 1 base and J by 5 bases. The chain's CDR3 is CASSQGDYAETQYF. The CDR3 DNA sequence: TGCGCCAGCAGCCAAGGGGACTATGCGGAGACCCAGTACTTC.

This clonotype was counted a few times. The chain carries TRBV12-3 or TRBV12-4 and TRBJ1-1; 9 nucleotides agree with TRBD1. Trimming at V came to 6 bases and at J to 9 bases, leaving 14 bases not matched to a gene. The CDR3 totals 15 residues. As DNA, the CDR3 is TGTGCCAGCAGCCGTGAGACAGGGGGATTTGGGAAAGCTTTCTTT. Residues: CASSRETGGFGKAFF.

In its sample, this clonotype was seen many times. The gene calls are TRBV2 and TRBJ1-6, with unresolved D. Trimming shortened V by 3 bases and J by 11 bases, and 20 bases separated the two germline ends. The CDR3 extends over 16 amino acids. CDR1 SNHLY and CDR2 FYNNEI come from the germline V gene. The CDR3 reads CASSDDFFPPGPPLHF. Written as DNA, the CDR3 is TGTGCCAGCAGTGACGATTTCTTCCCCCCGGGCCCACCCCTCCACTTT.

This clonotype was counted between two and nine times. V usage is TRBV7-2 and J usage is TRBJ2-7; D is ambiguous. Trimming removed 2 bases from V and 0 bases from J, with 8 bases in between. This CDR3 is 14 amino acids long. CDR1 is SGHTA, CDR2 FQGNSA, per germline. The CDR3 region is CASSLWQYSYEQYF. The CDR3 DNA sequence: TGTGCCAGCAGCTTATGGCAGTACTCCTACGAGCAGTACTTC.

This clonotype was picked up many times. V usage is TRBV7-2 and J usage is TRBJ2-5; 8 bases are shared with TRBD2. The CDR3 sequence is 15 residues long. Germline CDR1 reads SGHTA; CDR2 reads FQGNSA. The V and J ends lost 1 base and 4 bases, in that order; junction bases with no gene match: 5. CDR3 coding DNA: TGTGCCAGCAGCTTAGTGAGACTAGCGAGAGAGACCCAGTACTTC. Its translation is CASSLVRLARETQYF.

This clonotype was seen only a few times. The CDR3 DNA sequence: TGCGCCAGCAGCGGGGTTTCCTTCCGCGGCTACACCTTC. Encoded protein: CASSGVSFRGYTF. V usage is TRBV5-1 and J usage is TRBJ1-2; D unclear. The V gene's germline CDR1 is SGHRS and CDR2 YFSETQ. The ends were cut back, 4 bases at V and 8 bases at J, with 15 bases in the middle. The CDR3 extends over 13 amino acids.

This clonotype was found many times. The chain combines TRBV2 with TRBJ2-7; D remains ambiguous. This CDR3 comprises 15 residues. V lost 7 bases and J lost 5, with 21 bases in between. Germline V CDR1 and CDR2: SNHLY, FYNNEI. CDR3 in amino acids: CASKLNLGRVHEQYF. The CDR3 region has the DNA TGTGCCAGCAAGCTAAACCTCGGTCGCGTTCACGAGCAGTACTTC.

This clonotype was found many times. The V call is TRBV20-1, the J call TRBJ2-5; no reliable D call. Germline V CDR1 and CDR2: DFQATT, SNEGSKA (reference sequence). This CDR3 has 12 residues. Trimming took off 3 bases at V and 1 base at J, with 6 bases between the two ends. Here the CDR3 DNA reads TGCAGTGCTAGCCCAGGCCAAGAGACCCAGTACTTC. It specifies CSASPGQETQYF.

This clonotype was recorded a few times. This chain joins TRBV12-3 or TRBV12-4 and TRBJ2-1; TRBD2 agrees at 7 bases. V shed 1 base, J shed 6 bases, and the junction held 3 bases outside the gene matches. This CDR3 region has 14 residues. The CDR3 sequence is CASSLGGRVNEQFF. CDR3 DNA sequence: TGTGCCAGCAGTTTAGGCGGGAGAGTCAATGAGCAGTTCTTC.

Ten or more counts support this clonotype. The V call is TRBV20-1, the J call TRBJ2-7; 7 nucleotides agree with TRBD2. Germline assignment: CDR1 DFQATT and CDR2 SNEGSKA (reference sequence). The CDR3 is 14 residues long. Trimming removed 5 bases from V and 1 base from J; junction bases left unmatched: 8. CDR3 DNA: TGCAGTGCTTCGCGGTCTAGCGGATCCTACGAGCAGTACTTC. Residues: CSASRSSGSYEQYF.

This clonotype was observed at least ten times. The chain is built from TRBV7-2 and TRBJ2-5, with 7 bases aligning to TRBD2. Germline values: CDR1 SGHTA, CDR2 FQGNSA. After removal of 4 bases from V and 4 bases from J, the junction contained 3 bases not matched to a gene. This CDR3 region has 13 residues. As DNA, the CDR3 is TGTGCCAGCAGCTACGGCGGGAGAGAGACCCAGTACTTC. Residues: CASSYGGRETQYF.

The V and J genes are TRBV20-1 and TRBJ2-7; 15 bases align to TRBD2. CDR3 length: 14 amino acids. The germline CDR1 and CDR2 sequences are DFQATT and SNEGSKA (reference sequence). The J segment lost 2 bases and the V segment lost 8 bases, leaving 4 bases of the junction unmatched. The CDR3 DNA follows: TGCAGTCCTGGACTAGCGGGAGGGCCCTACGAGCAGTACTTC. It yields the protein CSPGLAGGPYEQYF.